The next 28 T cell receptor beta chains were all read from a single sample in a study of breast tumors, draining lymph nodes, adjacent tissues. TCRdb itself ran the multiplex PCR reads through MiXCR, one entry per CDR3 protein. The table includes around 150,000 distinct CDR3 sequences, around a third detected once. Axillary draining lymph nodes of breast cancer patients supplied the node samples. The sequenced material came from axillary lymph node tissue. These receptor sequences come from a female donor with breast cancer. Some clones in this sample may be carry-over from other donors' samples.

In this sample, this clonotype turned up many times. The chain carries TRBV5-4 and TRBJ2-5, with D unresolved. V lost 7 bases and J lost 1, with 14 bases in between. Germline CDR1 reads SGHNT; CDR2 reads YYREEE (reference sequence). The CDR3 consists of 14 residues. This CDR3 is CASSAGLSQETQYF. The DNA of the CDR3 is TGTGCCAGCTCGGCAGGATTGTCCCAAGAGACCCAGTACTTC.

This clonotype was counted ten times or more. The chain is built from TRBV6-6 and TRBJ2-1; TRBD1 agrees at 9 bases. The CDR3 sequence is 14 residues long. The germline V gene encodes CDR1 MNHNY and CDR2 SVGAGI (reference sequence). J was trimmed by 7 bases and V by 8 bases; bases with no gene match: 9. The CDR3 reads CASGLSGQGNEQFF. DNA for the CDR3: TGTGCCAGCGGATTATCGGGACAGGGTAATGAGCAGTTCTTC.

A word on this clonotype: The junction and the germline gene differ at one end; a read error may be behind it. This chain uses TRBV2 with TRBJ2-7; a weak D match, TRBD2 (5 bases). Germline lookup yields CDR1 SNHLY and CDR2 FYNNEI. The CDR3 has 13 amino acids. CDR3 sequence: CASSEIPSYERYF. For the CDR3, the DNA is TGTGCCAGCAGTGAAATCCCTAGCTATGAGCGGTACTTC.

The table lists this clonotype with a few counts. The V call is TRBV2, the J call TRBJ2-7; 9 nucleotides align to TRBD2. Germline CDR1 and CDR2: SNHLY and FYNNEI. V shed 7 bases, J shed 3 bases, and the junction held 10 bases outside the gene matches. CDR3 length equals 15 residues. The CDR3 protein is CASTERLAGFYEQYF. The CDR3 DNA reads TGTGCCAGCACCGAACGGCTAGCGGGATTCTACGAGCAGTACTTC. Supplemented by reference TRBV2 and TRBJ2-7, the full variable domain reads EPEVTQTPSHQVTQMGQEVILRCVPISNHLYFYWYRQILGQKVEFLVSFYNNEISEKSEIFDDQFSVERPDGSNFTLKIRSTKLEDSAMYFCASTERLAGFYEQYFGPGTRLTVT.

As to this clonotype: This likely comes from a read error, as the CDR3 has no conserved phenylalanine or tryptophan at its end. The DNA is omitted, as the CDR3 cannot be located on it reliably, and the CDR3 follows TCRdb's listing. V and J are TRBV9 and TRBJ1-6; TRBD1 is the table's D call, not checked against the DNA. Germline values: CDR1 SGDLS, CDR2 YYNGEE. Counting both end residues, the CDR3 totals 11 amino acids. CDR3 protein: CASSNLQGLSS.

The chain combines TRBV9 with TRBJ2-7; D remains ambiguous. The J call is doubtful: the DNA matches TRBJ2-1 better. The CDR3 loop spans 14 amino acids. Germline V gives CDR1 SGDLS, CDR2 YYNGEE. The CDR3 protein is CASSVGVNPYEQFF. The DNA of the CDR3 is TGTGCCAGCAGCGTAGGGGTCAACCCCTACGAGCAGTTCTTC.

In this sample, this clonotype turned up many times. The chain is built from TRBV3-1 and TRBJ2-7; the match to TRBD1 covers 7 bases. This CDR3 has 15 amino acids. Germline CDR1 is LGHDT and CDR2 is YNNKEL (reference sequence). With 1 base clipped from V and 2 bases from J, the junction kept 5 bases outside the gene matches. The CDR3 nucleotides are TGTGCCAGCAGCCAAGGCCGGGACAGAGCCTACGAGCAGTACTTC. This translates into CASSQGRDRAYEQYF.

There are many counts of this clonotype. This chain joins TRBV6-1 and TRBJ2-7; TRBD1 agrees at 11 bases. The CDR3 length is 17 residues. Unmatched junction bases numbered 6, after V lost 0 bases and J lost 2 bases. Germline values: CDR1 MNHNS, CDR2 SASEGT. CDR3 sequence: CASSEAIRDRGTYEQYF. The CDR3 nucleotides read TGTGCCAGCAGTGAAGCGATCCGGGACAGGGGGACCTACGAGCAGTACTTC.

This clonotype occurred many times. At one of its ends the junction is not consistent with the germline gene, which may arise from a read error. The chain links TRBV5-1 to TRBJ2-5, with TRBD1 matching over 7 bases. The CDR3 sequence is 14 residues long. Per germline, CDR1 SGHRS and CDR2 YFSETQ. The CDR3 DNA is TGCGCCAGCAGCTCGACAGGGCACCAAGACACCCAGTACTTC. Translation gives CASSSTGHQDTQYF.

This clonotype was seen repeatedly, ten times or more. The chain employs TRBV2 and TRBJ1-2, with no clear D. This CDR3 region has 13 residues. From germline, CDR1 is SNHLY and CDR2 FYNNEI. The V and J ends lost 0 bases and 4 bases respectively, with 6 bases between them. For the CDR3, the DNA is TGTGCCAGCAGTGAAGCGTCCGGCTATGGCTACACCTTC. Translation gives CASSEASGYGYTF.

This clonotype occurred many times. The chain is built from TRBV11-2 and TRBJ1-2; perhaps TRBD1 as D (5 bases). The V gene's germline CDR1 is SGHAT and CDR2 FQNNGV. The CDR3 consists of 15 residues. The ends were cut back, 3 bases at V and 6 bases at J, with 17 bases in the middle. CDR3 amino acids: CASSFPHGGEDGYTF. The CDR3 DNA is TGTGCCAGCAGCTTCCCCCACGGGGGGGAGGATGGCTACACCTTC. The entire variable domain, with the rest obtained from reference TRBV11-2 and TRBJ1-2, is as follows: EAGVAQSPRYKIIEKRQSVAFWCNPISGHATLYWYQQILGQGPKLLIQFQNNGVVDDSQLPKDRFSAERLKGVDSTLKIQPAKLEDSAVYLCASSFPHGGEDGYTFGSGTRLTVV.

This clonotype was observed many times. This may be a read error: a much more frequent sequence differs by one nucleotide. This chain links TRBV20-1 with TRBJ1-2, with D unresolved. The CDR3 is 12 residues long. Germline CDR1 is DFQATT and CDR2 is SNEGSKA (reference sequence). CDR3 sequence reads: CSALRNPDGSTF. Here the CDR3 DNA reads TGCAGTGCTCTGCGGAATCCCGATGGCTCCACCTTC.

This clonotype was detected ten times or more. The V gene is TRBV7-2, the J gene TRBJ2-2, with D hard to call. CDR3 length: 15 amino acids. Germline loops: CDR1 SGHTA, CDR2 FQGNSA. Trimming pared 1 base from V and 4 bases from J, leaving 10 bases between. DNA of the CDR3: TGTGCCAGCAGCTTAGGCGCATGGGGCACCGGGGAGCTGTTTTTT. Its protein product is CASSLGAWGTGELFF.

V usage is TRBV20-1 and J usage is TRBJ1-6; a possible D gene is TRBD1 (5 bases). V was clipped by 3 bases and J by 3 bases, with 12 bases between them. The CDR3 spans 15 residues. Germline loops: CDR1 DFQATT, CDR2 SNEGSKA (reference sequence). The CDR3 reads CSASIDSLYNSPLHF. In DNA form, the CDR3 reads TGCAGTGCTAGCATCGACAGCCTCTATAATTCACCCCTCCACTTT.

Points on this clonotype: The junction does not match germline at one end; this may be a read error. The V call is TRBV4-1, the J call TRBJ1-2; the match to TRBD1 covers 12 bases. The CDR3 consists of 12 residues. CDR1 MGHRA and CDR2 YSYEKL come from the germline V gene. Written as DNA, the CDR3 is TGTGCCAGCAGGGGACAGGGGGCTGGCTACACCTTC. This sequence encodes CASRGQGAGYTF.

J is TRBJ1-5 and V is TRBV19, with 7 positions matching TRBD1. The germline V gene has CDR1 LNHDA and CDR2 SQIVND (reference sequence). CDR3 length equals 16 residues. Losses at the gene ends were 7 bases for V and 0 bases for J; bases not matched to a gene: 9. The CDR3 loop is CASTPQGQYSNQPQHF. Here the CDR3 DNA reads TGTGCCAGTACCCCCCAGGGACAGTATAGCAATCAGCCCCAGCATTTT.

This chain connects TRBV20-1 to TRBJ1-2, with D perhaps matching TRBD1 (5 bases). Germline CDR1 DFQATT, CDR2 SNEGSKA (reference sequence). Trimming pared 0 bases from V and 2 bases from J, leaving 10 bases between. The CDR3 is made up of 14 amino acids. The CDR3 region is CSARDRSGNYGYTF. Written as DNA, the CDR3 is TGCAGTGCTAGAGATCGGTCAGGGAACTATGGCTACACCTTC.

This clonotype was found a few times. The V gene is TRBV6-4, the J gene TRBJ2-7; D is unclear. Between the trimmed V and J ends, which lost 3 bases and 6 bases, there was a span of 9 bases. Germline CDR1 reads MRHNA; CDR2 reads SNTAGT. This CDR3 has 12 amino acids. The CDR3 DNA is TGTGCCAGCAGTGAGGGGTTTTCCGAGCAGTACGTC. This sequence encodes CASSEGFSEQYV.

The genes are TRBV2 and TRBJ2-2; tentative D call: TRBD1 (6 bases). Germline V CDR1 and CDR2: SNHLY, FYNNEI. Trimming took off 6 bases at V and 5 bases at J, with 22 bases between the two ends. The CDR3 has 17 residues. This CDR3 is CASSPPYVERGTGELFF. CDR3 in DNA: TGTGCCAGCAGCCCTCCCTACGTGGAGAGGGGGACCGGGGAGCTGTTTTTT.

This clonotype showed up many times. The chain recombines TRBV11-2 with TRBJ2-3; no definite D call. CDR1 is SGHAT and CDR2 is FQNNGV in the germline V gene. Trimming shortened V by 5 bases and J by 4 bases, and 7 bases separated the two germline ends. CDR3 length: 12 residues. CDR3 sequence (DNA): TGTGCCAGCAGCCGTAGTGCAGATACGCAGTATTTT. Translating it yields CASSRSADTQYF.

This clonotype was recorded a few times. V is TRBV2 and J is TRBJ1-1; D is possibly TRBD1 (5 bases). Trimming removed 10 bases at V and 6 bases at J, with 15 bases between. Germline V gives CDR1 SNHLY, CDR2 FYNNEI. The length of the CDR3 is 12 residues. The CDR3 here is CAKGRGSAEAFF. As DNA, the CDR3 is TGTGCCAAGGGGCGGGGTAGCGCTGAAGCTTTCTTT.

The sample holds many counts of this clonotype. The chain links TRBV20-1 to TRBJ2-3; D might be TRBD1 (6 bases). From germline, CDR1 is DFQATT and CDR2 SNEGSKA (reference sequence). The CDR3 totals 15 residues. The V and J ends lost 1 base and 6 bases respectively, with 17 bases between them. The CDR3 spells CSARVYRGIGDTQYF. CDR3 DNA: TGCAGTGCTAGAGTGTATAGGGGGATCGGGGATACGCAGTATTTT.

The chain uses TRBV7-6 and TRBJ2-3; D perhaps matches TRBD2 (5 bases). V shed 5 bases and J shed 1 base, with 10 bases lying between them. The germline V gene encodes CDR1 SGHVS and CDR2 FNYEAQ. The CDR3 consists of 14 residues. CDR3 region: CASSAWTRTDTQYF. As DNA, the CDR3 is TGTGCCAGCAGCGCATGGACTCGCACAGATACGCAGTATTTT.

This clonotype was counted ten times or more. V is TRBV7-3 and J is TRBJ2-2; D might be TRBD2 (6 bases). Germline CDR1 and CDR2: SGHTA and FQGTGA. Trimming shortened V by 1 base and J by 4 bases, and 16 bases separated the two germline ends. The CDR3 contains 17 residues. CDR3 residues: CASSLIGGVGVTGELFF. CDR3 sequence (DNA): TGTGCCAGCAGCTTAATAGGAGGGGTGGGGGTCACCGGGGAGCTGTTTTTT.

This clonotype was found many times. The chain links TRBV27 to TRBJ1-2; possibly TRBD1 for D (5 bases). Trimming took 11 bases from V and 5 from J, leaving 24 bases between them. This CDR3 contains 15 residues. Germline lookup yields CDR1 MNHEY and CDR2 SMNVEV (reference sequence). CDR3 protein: CAAKSGAEGQYGYTF. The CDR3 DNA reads TGTGCCGCCAAAAGCGGGGCAGAGGGGCAATATGGCTACACCTTC.

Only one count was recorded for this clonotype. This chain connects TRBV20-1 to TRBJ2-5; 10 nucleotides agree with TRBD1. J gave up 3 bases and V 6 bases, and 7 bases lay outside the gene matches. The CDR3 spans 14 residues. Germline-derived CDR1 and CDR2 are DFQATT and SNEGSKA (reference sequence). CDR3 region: CSARGQGGEETQYF. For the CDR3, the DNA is TGCAGTGCCCGAGGACAGGGGGGCGAAGAGACCCAGTACTTC.

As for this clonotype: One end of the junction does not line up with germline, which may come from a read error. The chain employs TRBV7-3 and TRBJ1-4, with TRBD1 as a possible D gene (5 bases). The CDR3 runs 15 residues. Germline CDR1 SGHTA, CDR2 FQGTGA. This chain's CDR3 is CASSLQGATGGKPFF. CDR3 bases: TGTGCCAGCAGCCTCCAGGGAGCTACAGGTGGAAAACCGTTTTTT.

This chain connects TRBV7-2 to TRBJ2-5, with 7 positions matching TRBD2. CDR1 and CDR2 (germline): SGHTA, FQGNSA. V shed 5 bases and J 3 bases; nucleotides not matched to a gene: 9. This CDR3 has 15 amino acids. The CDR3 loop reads CASSKPGSGEETQYF. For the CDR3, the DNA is TGTGCCAGCAGCAAACCGGGCAGCGGGGAAGAGACCCAGTACTTC.